These 19 T cell receptor beta chains share one sample of origin, sequenced in a study of T-cell memory formation after mild COVID-19. Using its own MiXCR run on the 5' RACE reads, TCRdb lists one record per CDR3 protein. The profile covers about 560,000 distinct CDR3 sequences, with less than 25% appearing a single time and approximately 8% taken by the ten largest. Sample: PBMCs or a T cell subset sorted from them (not recorded which). The receptors derive from an adult woman who had mild COVID-19 (a few samples of this study predate the infection). Cell type and time point are not known.

This clonotype appeared a few times. The chain employs TRBV24-1 and TRBJ1-2, with TRBD1 matching over 7 bases. Germline CDR1 KGHDR, CDR2 SFDVKD. The CDR3 runs 14 residues. J gave up 4 bases and V 7 bases, and 8 bases lay outside the gene matches. CDR3 region: CATSRQGYSYGYTF. CDR3 nucleotide sequence: TGTGCCACCAGCCGACAGGGCTATAGCTATGGCTACACCTTC.

The chain uses TRBV6-1 and TRBJ2-5, with TRBD2 as a possible D gene (6 bases). CDR1 MNHNS and CDR2 SASEGT come from the germline V gene. The CDR3 spans 14 residues. V was shortened by 7 bases and J by 6 bases, with 18 bases between the two germline ends. CDR3 in amino acids: CASNELLAAKTQYF. CDR3 nucleotides: TGTGCCAGCAACGAATTACTAGCTGCGAAGACCCAGTACTTC.

The V and J genes are TRBV9 and TRBJ2-7; D assignment may be TRBD1 or TRBD2 (5 bases each). CDR3 length equals 14 residues. The V and J ends lost 2 bases and 3 bases respectively, with 12 bases between them. CDR1 is SGDLS and CDR2 is YYNGEE in the germline V gene. The CDR3 region is CASSVGTPDYEQYF. The CDR3 nucleotides are TGTGCCAGCAGCGTCGGGACGCCGGACTACGAGCAGTACTTC.

The chain has TRBV9 and TRBJ2-3; 7 bases agree with TRBD2. Germline CDR1 and CDR2: SGDLS and YYNGEE. This CDR3 is 15 amino acids long. The ends lost 5 bases at V and 1 base at J; junction bases unmatched: 7. As DNA, the CDR3 is TGTGCCAGCAGTGAAAGCGGGGAGCGCACAGATACGCAGTATTTT. It specifies CASSESGERTDTQYF.

This clonotype came up a few times. This sequence joins TRBV12-3 or TRBV12-4 and TRBJ1-3, with 10 bases matching TRBD1. The CDR3 length is 15 residues. V lost 5 bases and J lost 5; bases outside the gene matches: 6. CDR3: CASSKTGGGRNTIYF. In nucleotides, the CDR3 is TGTGCCAGCAGTAAGACAGGGGGCGGTAGAAACACCATATATTTT.

Written as DNA, the CDR3 is TGTGCCAGCAGCTTAGCGGGGTCATTCTATAATTCACCCCTCCACTTT. It codes for CASSLAGSFYNSPLHF. The chain joins TRBV7-8 to TRBJ1-6; D gene ambiguous. The CDR3 totals 16 residues. CDR1 is SGHVS, CDR2 FQNEAQ, per germline. The germline V and J ends were trimmed by 0 bases and 3 bases, with 9 bases remaining between them.

V is TRBV29-1 and J is TRBJ1-2; tentative D call: TRBD1 (5 bases). The germline V and J ends were trimmed by 6 bases and 4 bases, with 12 bases remaining between them. The germline CDR1 and CDR2 sequences are SQVTM and ANQGSEA. CDR3 length equals 12 residues. The CDR3 is CSVGGTGYGYTF. The CDR3 nucleotides read TGCAGCGTCGGAGGGACGGGCTATGGCTACACCTTC.

This chain connects TRBV6-2 or TRBV6-3 to TRBJ1-2; D may be TRBD1 (6 bases). Germline V gene lookup returns CDR1 MNHEY and CDR2 SVGEGT. Trimming pared 6 bases from V and 0 bases from J, leaving 11 bases between. CDR3 length equals 14 residues. The chain's CDR3 is CASRRQASNYGYTF. In DNA, the CDR3 is TGTGCCAGCAGGCGACAGGCATCTAACTATGGCTACACCTTC.

This clonotype was seen a few times. The genes are TRBV25-1 and TRBJ2-3, with 9 bases that match TRBD1. This CDR3 contains 15 residues. Germline V gene lookup returns CDR1 MGHDK and CDR2 SYGVNS. Germline trimming cut 4 bases from V and 5 bases from J; bases unmatched to any gene: 7. This CDR3 is CASSGGQGKGDTQYF. The CDR3 nucleotides are TGTGCCAGCAGTGGTGGACAGGGGAAAGGAGATACGCAGTATTTT.

The chain has TRBV11-2 and TRBJ2-1; TRBD2 matches 8 bases. Per the germline V gene, CDR1 is SGHAT and CDR2 is FQNNGV. The V and J ends lost 1 base and 15 bases, in that order; junction bases with no gene match: 11. This CDR3 comprises 14 residues. CDR3 sequence reads: CASSLAPSGGPRFF. In DNA, the CDR3 is TGTGCCAGCAGCTTAGCCCCGAGCGGGGGTCCACGGTTCTTC.

This clonotype appeared many times. The rearrangement uses TRBV12-3 or TRBV12-4 and TRBJ2-1; 10 bases match TRBD2. V lost 4 bases to trimming and J lost 9 bases; unmatched junction nucleotides: 12. The CDR3 contains 16 residues. Written as DNA, the CDR3 is TGTGCCAGCAGTTCACCAGCGGGAGGGCCGGTTAGTGAGCAGTTCTTC. The encoded protein is CASSSPAGGPVSEQFF.

This clonotype was detected only a few times. An end of the junction differs from the germline gene, which may be a read error. This rearrangement joins TRBV27 to TRBJ2-3; TRBD2 might be the D (6 bases). The CDR3 length is 12 residues. Germline CDR1 reads MNHEY; CDR2 reads SMNVEV (reference sequence). The CDR3 is CASSFGGSSQNF. DNA for the CDR3: TGTGCCAGCAGTTTTGGGGGGAGTTCTCAGAATTTT.

The chain has TRBV28 and TRBJ2-3; D is possibly TRBD1 or TRBD2 (5 bases each). Germline-derived CDR1 and CDR2 are MDHEN and SYDVKM. Trimming took off 6 bases at V and 4 bases at J, with 17 bases between the two ends. The CDR3 is 15 amino acids. The CDR3 is CASSPGRGGPDTQYF. The DNA for the CDR3 is TGTGCCAGCAGCCCCGGTCGTGGGGGTCCAGATACGCAGTATTTT.

The sample holds many counts of this clonotype. The J gene is TRBJ1-2, the V gene TRBV5-1; weak D call: TRBD1 (6 bases). CDR1 is SGHRS and CDR2 is YFSETQ in the germline V gene. There are 16 residues in the CDR3. The germline V and J ends were trimmed by 4 bases and 0 bases, with 16 bases remaining between them. The CDR3 sequence: CASSPGQYNSNYGYTF. The CDR3 coding sequence is TGCGCCAGCAGCCCCGGACAGTACAATTCTAACTATGGCTACACCTTC.

This clonotype was seen only a few times. V is TRBV15 and J is TRBJ2-7, with 8 bases aligning to TRBD2. Germline assignment: CDR1 LNHNV and CDR2 YYDKDF (reference sequence). The V segment lost 2 bases and the J segment 2 bases; nucleotides outside the gene matches: 8. The CDR3 sequence is 16 residues long. CDR3 amino acids: CATSRQSPGGTYEQYF. CDR3 bases: TGTGCCACCAGCAGACAAAGTCCGGGGGGGACCTACGAGCAGTACTTC.

This clonotype was seen more than once but under ten times. This may be a read error: a much more frequent sequence differs by one nucleotide. The chain carries TRBV5-1 and TRBJ2-2; D may be TRBD1 or TRBD2 (5 bases each). The germline V gene has CDR1 SGHRS and CDR2 YFSETQ. The ends were cut back, 4 bases at V and 1 base at J, with 5 bases in the middle. The CDR3 runs 13 residues. CDR3 nucleotides: TGCGCCAGCAGCGGGGGGAACACCGGGGAGCTGTTTTTT. Protein sequence: CASSGGNTGELFF.

This clonotype has more than one count but fewer than ten. The chain employs TRBV5-1 and TRBJ1-6; perhaps TRBD1 as D (6 bases). This CDR3 contains 15 residues. V was clipped by 0 bases and J by 9 bases, with 13 bases between them. Germline V gene data show CDR1 as SGHRS and CDR2 as YFSETQ. Here the CDR3 reads CASSLGKGDRSPLHF. CDR3 in DNA: TGCGCCAGCAGCTTGGGGAAGGGGGACCGTTCACCCCTCCACTTT.

The J gene is TRBJ2-7, the V gene TRBV2; D call uncertain. The CDR3 runs to 14 residues. CDR1 is SNHLY, CDR2 FYNNEI, per germline. Trimming left V 4 bases short and J 7 bases short, with 17 bases between. The CDR3 coding sequence is TGTGCCAGCAGTGCCGGAGAAATTCGCTTAGAGCAGTACTTC. Its translation: CASSAGEIRLEQYF.

The V and J genes are TRBV27 and TRBJ2-3, with D possibly being TRBD1 (5 bases). The CDR3 is 13 amino acids. Trimming pared 7 bases from V and 6 bases from J, leaving 14 bases between. The germline V gene has CDR1 MNHEY and CDR2 SMNVEV (reference sequence). The CDR3: CASMGPGRDTQYF. The CDR3 coding sequence is TGTGCCAGCATGGGGCCAGGACGGGATACGCAGTATTTT.